The T cell receptor (beta chain) described here comes from a study of read filtering for tumor transcriptome and immune sequencing. The library was built from roughly 400 ng RNA with molecular barcoded adaptors for alpha/delta and beta/gamma chains. MiXCR, run by TCRdb on the reads, gives a single entry per CDR3 protein. Of more than 55,000 distinct CDR3 sequences detected, roughly a fifth appear once; the ten largest clones hold roughly a tenth. This clonotype appeared many times. Sampling of bone marrow took place during active disease in every patient. Germline V gene data show CDR1 as MNHNY and CDR2 as SVGAGI (reference sequence). The germline V and J ends were trimmed by 5 bases and 2 bases, with 9 bases remaining between them. This CDR3 is 13 amino acids long.

This rearrangement joins TRBV6-6 to TRBJ2-5; no clear D. This TCR was recovered from a donor at least 40 years old with multiple myeloma. Material: a population of CD138-negative cells sorted from bone marrow. The CDR3 DNA follows: TGTGCCAGCAGTACCGGATCTCAAGAGACCCAGTACTTC. This encodes CASSTGSQETQYF.